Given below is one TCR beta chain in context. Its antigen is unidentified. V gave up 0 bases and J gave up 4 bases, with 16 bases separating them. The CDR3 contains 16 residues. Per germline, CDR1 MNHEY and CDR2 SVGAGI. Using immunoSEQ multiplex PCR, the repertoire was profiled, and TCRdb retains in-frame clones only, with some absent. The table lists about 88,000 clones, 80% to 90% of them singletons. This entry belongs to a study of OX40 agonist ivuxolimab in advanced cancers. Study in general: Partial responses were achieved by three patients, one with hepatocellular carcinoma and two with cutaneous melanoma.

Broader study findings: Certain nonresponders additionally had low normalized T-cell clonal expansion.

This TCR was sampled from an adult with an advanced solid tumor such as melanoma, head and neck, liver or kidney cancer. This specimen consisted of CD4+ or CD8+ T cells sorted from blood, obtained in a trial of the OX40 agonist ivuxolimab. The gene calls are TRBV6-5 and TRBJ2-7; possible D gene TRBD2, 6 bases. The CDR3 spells CASSYSGVGGFYEQYF. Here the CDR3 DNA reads TGTGCCAGCAGTTACTCCGGGGTCGGGGGTTTTTACGAGCAGTACTTC.